The next 24 T cell receptor beta chains were all read from a single sample in a study of T cells in Graves' hyperthyroidism and ophthalmopathy. Amplification of TCR beta CDR3 regions was performed using RNA transcripts as template. Researchers ran a first-round RT-PCR on the TCR CDR3 using the HTBI primer set. One entry per CDR3 protein, called by TCRdb with MiXCR from the multiplex PCR reads. The sample yields about 520,000 distinct CDR3 sequences, around a quarter seen once. Material for sequencing was blood. The origin of the receptors is a woman in her twenties or thirties with Graves' ophthalmopathy.

This clonotype occurred many times. The chain couples TRBV18 to TRBJ1-1, with a weak D call TRBD1 (6 bases). The CDR3 loop spans 15 amino acids. Trimming pared 1 base from V and 3 bases from J, leaving 12 bases between. CDR1 is KGHSH, CDR2 LQKENI, per germline. Here the CDR3 DNA reads TGTGCCAGCTCACCACAGGAGGGGGGGGACACTGAAGCTTTCTTT. This gives the protein CASSPQEGGDTEAFF.

V usage is TRBV2 and J usage is TRBJ1-5; 8 positions agree with TRBD1. The germline CDR1 and CDR2 sequences are SNHLY and FYNNEI. The CDR3 covers 15 residues. V shed 7 bases and J 4 bases; nucleotides not matched to a gene: 9. The CDR3 DNA follows: TGTGCCAGCACCCCGGGACAGGTCTCTAATCAGCCCCAGCATTTT. Translated, it gives CASTPGQVSNQPQHF.

This clonotype appeared many times. J is TRBJ1-2 and V is TRBV5-1, with D uncertain. Trimming took 3 bases from V and 8 from J, leaving 11 bases between them. This CDR3 is built from 12 residues. Germline lookup yields CDR1 SGHRS and CDR2 YFSETQ. The CDR3 region is CASSSGLFGYTF. In DNA form, the CDR3 reads TGCGCCAGCAGCTCTGGACTTTTCGGCTACACCTTC.

The V gene is TRBV4-2, the J gene TRBJ2-2, with 13 bases that match TRBD2. CDR1 and CDR2 from the germline V gene are LGHNA and YNFKEQ. J lost 4 bases, V lost 1 base, and 0 bases had no gene match. The CDR3 contains 16 residues. Here the CDR3 reads CASSQGLAGGTGELFF. CDR3 sequence (DNA): TGTGCCAGCAGCCAAGGACTAGCGGGGGGCACCGGGGAGCTGTTTTTT.

This clonotype was recorded at least ten times. This chain uses TRBV11-3 with TRBJ2-5, with D possibly being TRBD2 (5 bases). Germline CDR1 and CDR2: SGHNT and YENEEA. V was clipped by 5 bases and J by 5 bases, with 15 bases between them. This CDR3 contains 14 residues. CDR3 protein: CASSPTSNEETQYF. CDR3 bases: TGTGCCAGCAGCCCCACTAGTAATGAGGAGACCCAGTACTTC.

This clonotype was picked up many times. This chain links TRBV6-4 with TRBJ2-7; 10 nucleotides agree with TRBD1. The J segment lost 3 bases and the V segment lost 5 bases, leaving 13 bases of the junction unmatched. The CDR3 sequence is 17 residues long. Germline V gives CDR1 MRHNA, CDR2 SNTAGT. CDR3 protein: CASSPGTGAPNRYEQYF. CDR3 nucleotides: TGTGCCAGCAGTCCCGGGACAGGGGCCCCTAACCGCTACGAGCAGTACTTC.

This clonotype was observed a few times. CDR3 sequence reads: CASKETFNQPQHF. DNA for the CDR3: TGTGCCAGCAAGGAGACATTCAATCAGCCCCAGCATTTT. The chain is built from TRBV6-1 and TRBJ1-5; D is uncertain. CDR1 and CDR2 from the germline V gene are MNHNS and SASEGT. The CDR3 is made up of 13 amino acids. V was shortened by 7 bases and J by 3 bases, with 10 bases between the two germline ends.

This clonotype appeared a few times. The rearrangement uses TRBV12-3 or TRBV12-4 and TRBJ1-3; maybe TRBD1 (6 bases). Trimming took 6 bases from V and 6 from J, leaving 12 bases between them. The CDR3 extends over 13 amino acids. The CDR3 DNA sequence: TGTGCCAGCAGCCCTACAGGGCTAAACACCATATATTTT. It specifies CASSPTGLNTIYF.

This clonotype was detected many times. The junction differs from germline at one of its ends, possibly a read error. The rearrangement links TRBV2 to TRBJ1-2; D uncertain. This CDR3 is 17 amino acids long. From germline, CDR1 is SNHLY and CDR2 FYNNEI. The CDR3 nucleotides are TGTGCCAGCAGTGATTTGTCCGGGGTTAGCCTCAACTTTGGCTACACCTTC. Translation: CASSDLSGVSLNFGYTF.

The table lists this clonotype with many counts. J is TRBJ2-7 and V is TRBV28; 9 bases match TRBD2. The trim removed 3 bases at V and 1 base at J, leaving 10 bases unmatched. This CDR3 is built from 17 residues. Germline CDR1 is MDHEN and CDR2 is SYDVKM. The CDR3 nucleotides are TGTGCCAGCAGTTTTGGGCTAGCGGGGATTAAATCCTACGAGCAGTACTTC. Translating gives CASSFGLAGIKSYEQYF. Combining the CDR3 with reference TRBV28 and TRBJ2-7 gives the whole variable domain DVKVTQSSRYLVKRTGEKVFLECVQDMDHENMFWYRQDPGLGLRLIYFSYDVKMKEKGDIPEGYSVSREKKERFSLILESASTNQTSMYLCASSFGLAGIKSYEQYFGPGTRLTVT.

V usage is TRBV28 and J usage is TRBJ1-1; TRBD1 matches at 7 bases. Germline V gene sequence: CDR1 MDHEN, CDR2 SYDVKM. CDR3 length: 13 residues. V shed 8 bases and J 2 bases; nucleotides not matched to a gene: 5. The CDR3 sequence: CASLGQHNTEAFF. CDR3 in DNA: TGTGCCAGCCTGGGACAGCATAACACTGAAGCTTTCTTT.

This clonotype was observed at least ten times. This chain's CDR3 is CASSEQQGGQPQHF. CDR3 DNA sequence: TGTGCCAGCAGTGAGCAACAGGGGGGTCAGCCCCAGCATTTT. This sequence joins TRBV2 and TRBJ1-5; 8 positions match TRBD1. The CDR3 has 14 residues. With V trimmed by 3 bases and J by 6 bases, 4 bases remained unmatched. Germline CDR1 reads SNHLY; CDR2 reads FYNNEI.

The CDR3 nucleotides are TGTGCCAGCAGCCAAAGAGGGTCACTCTTAGAGCAGTACTTC. Residues: CASSQRGSLLEQYF. The chain couples TRBV3-1 to TRBJ2-7, with D possibly being TRBD2 (5 bases). Germline lookup yields CDR1 LGHDT and CDR2 YNNKEL (reference sequence). The CDR3 consists of 14 residues. V was clipped by 2 bases and J by 7 bases, with 15 bases between them.

This clonotype showed up many times. This chain joins TRBV19 and TRBJ2-2, with 8 bases fitting TRBD1. The trim removed 6 bases at V and 7 bases at J, leaving 4 bases unmatched. Germline CDR1 LNHDA, CDR2 SQIVND (reference sequence). This CDR3 spans 13 amino acids. CDR3 bases: TGTGCCAGTAGGGAACAGGGGGACGGGGAGCTGTTTTTT. Its protein is CASREQGDGELFF.

This clonotype was recorded many times. V and J are TRBV11-2 and TRBJ2-5; D possibly corresponds to TRBD2 (6 bases). This CDR3 contains 17 residues. Germline CDR1 reads SGHAT; CDR2 reads FQNNGV. Deletions cut 1 base from V and 1 base from J, with 16 bases between. DNA for the CDR3: TGTGCCAGCAGCTTAGTCGGGGGTGGGCGCCGCCAAGAGACCCAGTACTTC. Its protein is CASSLVGGGRRQETQYF. Full variable domain (missing parts from reference TRBV11-2 and TRBJ2-5): EAGVAQSPRYKIIEKRQSVAFWCNPISGHATLYWYQQILGQGPKLLIQFQNNGVVDDSQLPKDRFSAERLKGVDSTLKIQPAKLEDSAVYLCASSLVGGGRRQETQYFGPGTRLLVL.

Only a few counts were recorded for this clonotype. The DNA for the CDR3 is TGTGCCAGCAGCACCCCGAGCGATAGTCAGCCCCAGCATTTT. The encoded protein is CASSTPSDSQPQHF. The J gene is TRBJ1-5, the V gene TRBV28, with unresolved D. Germline V gene lookup returns CDR1 MDHEN and CDR2 SYDVKM. V was shortened by 6 bases and J by 6 bases, with 15 bases between the two germline ends. This CDR3 is built from 14 residues.

This clonotype has only a few counts. The J gene is TRBJ1-1, the V gene TRBV7-8; maybe TRBD1 (6 bases). Per germline, CDR1 SGHVS and CDR2 FQNEAQ. The CDR3 has 15 residues. Trimming removed 4 bases at V and 10 bases at J, with 22 bases between. The CDR3 sequence is CASSSKSPAGGAAFF. In nucleotides, the CDR3 is TGTGCCAGCAGCTCAAAGTCCCCTGCCGGGGGGGCAGCTTTCTTT.

This clonotype was counted many times. The chain combines TRBV12-3 or TRBV12-4 with TRBJ2-7; tentatively, D is TRBD2 (5 bases). The CDR3 is 13 amino acids. Trimming pared 3 bases from V and 5 bases from J, leaving 11 bases between. CDR3 amino acids: CASSLYEADEQYF. CDR3 bases: TGTGCCAGCAGTTTGTACGAAGCGGACGAGCAGTACTTC.

This clonotype was seen at least ten times. As DNA, the CDR3 is TGTGCCAGCAGTTACCGGCCGGGCACTGAAGCTTTCTTT. Translation gives CASSYRPGTEAFF. The rearrangement links TRBV6-5 to TRBJ1-1; D gene uncertain. V shed 2 bases and J shed 4 bases, with 8 bases lying between them. The CDR3 is 13 amino acids. Germline V gene lookup returns CDR1 MNHEY and CDR2 SVGAGI.

In this sample, this clonotype turned up many times. This chain's CDR3 is CASNIGTGPYEQYF. The DNA of the CDR3 is TGTGCCAGCAACATAGGGACAGGGCCCTACGAGCAGTACTTC. J is TRBJ2-7 and V is TRBV2; TRBD1 matches 9 bases. Germline V lookup: CDR1 SNHLY, CDR2 FYNNEI. The CDR3 spans 14 residues. J was trimmed by 2 bases and V by 7 bases; bases with no gene match: 6.

This clonotype has ten or more counts. The chain recombines TRBV29-1 with TRBJ2-7; 7 bases match TRBD1. Germline V gives CDR1 SQVTM, CDR2 ANQGSEA. V trimming: 0 bases; J trimming: 5 bases; junction bases outside the gene matches: 7. This CDR3 comprises 14 residues. CDR3 region: CSVEDWQGDDEQYF. CDR3 nucleotide sequence: TGCAGCGTTGAAGATTGGCAGGGGGACGACGAGCAGTACTTC.

This clonotype was detected ten times or more. The rearrangement uses TRBV10-3 and TRBJ2-7, with 7 bases fitting TRBD1. This CDR3 comprises 13 residues. Germline V gene sequence: CDR1 ENHRY, CDR2 SYGVKD. The V segment lost 6 bases and the J segment 4 bases; nucleotides outside the gene matches: 6. DNA of the CDR3: TGTGCCATCAGGACAGGGTCCGCTTACGAGCAGTACTTC. Its protein is CAIRTGSAYEQYF.

The chain recombines TRBV2 with TRBJ2-5, with D perhaps matching TRBD2 (5 bases). V lost 4 bases and J lost 4, with 13 bases in between. The CDR3 loop spans 14 amino acids. The V gene's germline CDR1 is SNHLY and CDR2 FYNNEI. This chain's CDR3 is CASSGSSTPETQYF. The DNA for the CDR3 is TGTGCCAGCAGTGGGTCTAGCACCCCAGAGACCCAGTACTTC.

This clonotype appeared many times. This CDR3 is CASRGWGAVQETQYF. The CDR3, as DNA: TGTGCCAGCAGGGGATGGGGGGCAGTCCAAGAGACCCAGTACTTC. V is TRBV6-2 or TRBV6-3 and J is TRBJ2-5; the D call may be TRBD1 or TRBD2 (6 bases each). V was shortened by 6 bases and J by 1 base, with 15 bases between the two germline ends. The CDR3 loop spans 15 amino acids. The germline CDR1 and CDR2 sequences are MNHEY and SVGEGT.